The TCR beta chain under discussion was sequenced for a study of PD-1 blockade in mismatch repair-deficient tumors. Using immunoSEQ multiplex PCR, the repertoire was profiled, and TCRdb retains in-frame clones only, with some absent. Among roughly 49,000 clones listed, 77% were seen once. Germline V CDR1 and CDR2: MNHEY, SVGAGI. The V gene lost 2 bases and the J gene lost 5 bases, with 15 bases spanning the gap. This CDR3 region has 15 residues. This TCR derives from an adult with mismatch repair-deficient cancer. The chain couples TRBV6-5 to TRBJ2-5; D possibly corresponds to TRBD2 (5 bases). The sequenced sample was PBMCs, obtained before pembrolizumab treatment. In DNA, the CDR3 is TGTGCCAGCAGTTACGAGGGCTCCGTTTCGGAGACCCAGTACTTC. It is translated as CASSYEGSVSETQYF.